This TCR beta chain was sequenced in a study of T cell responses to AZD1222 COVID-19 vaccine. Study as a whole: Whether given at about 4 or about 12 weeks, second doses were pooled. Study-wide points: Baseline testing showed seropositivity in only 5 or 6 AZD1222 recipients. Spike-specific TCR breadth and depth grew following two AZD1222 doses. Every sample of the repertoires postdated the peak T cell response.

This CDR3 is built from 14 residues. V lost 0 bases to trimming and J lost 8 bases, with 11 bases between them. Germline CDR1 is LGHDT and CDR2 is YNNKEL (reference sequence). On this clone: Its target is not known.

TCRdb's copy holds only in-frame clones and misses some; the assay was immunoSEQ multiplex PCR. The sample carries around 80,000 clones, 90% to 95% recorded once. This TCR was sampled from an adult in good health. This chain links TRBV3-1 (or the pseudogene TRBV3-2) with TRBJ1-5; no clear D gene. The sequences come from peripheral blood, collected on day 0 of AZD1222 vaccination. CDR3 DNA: TGTGCCAGCAGCCAAGAGGCCCGACGGAAGCCCCAGCATTTT. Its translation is CASSQEARRKPQHF.